This TCR beta chain was sequenced during a study of blood T cell repertoires in COVID-19 (dated by TCRdb to 2019 to 2021). Turning to the overall study: Collaborator samples came from the United States, Italy and Spain and covered acute and convalescent phases of COVID-19. Where HLA class I and class II types were available, the types were taken from metadata supplied by the sample provider, not from assay-based typing. The dataset comprised deeply sampled blood TCRbeta repertoires from subjects exposed to, actively infected with, or recovered from COVID-19. The sample metadata nearly always contained a de-identified subject ID, COVID-19 status, age in years and sex. The prospective study material was composed of cDNA or gDNA derived from T cells, B-cell-depleted T cells, or PBMCs. The repertoires were released in a freely available public database intended as a resource for research on the immune response to SARS-CoV-2. The samples were drawn from two sources: the first 160 participants of the ongoing ImmuneRACE study, and 1,254 subjects contributed by 6 global collaborators. General conclusions and limits of the study: Clinical and demographic metadata were provided uncurated, with the amount varying by source and participant.

The immunoSEQ Assay, a bias-controlled multiplex PCR, was used to amplify TCRbeta CDR3 regions from genomic DNA. On the authors' methods: The number of nucleated cells in each sample was estimated by amplification of reference gene primers within the assay. To quantify the absolute abundance of each unique TCRbeta CDR3 rearrangement, sequence reads were collapsed and filtered. For each sample, productive Simpson clonality was calculated as the square root of Simpson's diversity index across productive rearrangements. Entries here come from immuneACCESS through TCRdb and include only in-frame sequences with V and J called. Some clones fail to appear in such tables; in the studies checked, an unresolved V gene covers under half of the shortfall, and the cause of the remainder is unknown. The V and J calls and clone size come from that table; D and trimming were worked out from the DNA. The sample yields a few hundred thousand clones; around 84% were counted once. The top ten clones comprise 2.9% of the sample.

To note about this clone: Its antigen target is currently unknown. Nothing much larger sits one base from this clone, and base qualities are not available.

After removal of 2 bases from V and 5 bases from J, the junction retains 3 bases not matched to a gene. Sequences SNHLY (CDR1) and FYNNEI (CDR2) are obtained from the germline V gene. The CDR3 starts with the cysteine, ends with the phenylalanine, and has 16 residues. Of the read, only the CDR3 DNA is kept; its 48 bases are in frame from base 1. Samples from volunteer blood donors who had recovered from COVID-19 were contributed by a second Seattle source. The collaborating institutions used their own protocols to collect whole blood in K2EDTA tubes. Collaborator samples were shipped for TCRbeta analysis as frozen whole blood, isolated PBMCs, or DNA extracted from either sample type.

The chain links TRBV2 with TRBJ2-1; TRBD2 lines up with 13 middle nucleotides. The clonotype originates from a man aged 45-65 years who had recovered from COVID-19. Sequenced: peripheral blood. In nucleotide form, the sequence is TGTGCCAGCAGTGAACTAGGACTAGCGGGAGACAATGAGCAGTTCTTC. Its coded protein is CASSELGLAGDNEQFF.